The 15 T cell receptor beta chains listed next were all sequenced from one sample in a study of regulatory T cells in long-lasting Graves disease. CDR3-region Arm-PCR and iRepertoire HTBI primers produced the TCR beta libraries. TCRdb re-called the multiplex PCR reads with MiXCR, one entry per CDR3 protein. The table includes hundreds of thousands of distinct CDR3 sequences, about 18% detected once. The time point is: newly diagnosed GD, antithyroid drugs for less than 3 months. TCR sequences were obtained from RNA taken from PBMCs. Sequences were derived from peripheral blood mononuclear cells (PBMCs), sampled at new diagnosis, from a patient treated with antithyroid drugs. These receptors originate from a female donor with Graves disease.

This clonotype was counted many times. CDR3 sequence reads: CASRPRGLAEGTDTQYF. Here the CDR3 DNA reads TGCGCCAGCCGCCCCCGGGGCTTAGCGGAGGGCACAGATACGCAGTATTTT. V is TRBV10-2 and J is TRBJ2-3; D possibly corresponds to TRBD2 (6 bases). This CDR3 spans 17 amino acids. From germline, CDR1 is WSHSY and CDR2 SAAADI. Trimming left V 8 bases short and J 1 base short, with 22 bases between.

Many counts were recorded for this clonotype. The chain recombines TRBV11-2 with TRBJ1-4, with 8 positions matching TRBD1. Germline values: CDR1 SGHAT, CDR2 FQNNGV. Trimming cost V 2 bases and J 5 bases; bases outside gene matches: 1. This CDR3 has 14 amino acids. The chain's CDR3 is CASSLTGGNEKLFF. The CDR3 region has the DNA TGTGCCAGCAGCTTAACAGGGGGAAATGAAAAACTGTTTTTT.

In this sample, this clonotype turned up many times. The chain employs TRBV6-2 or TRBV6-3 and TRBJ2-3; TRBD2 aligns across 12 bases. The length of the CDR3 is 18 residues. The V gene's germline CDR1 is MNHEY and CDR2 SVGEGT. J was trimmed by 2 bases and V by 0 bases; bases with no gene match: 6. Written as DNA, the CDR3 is TGTGCCAGCAGTTACTCGGGTACTAGCGGGGGGACCACAGATACGCAGTATTTT. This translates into CASSYSGTSGGTTDTQYF.

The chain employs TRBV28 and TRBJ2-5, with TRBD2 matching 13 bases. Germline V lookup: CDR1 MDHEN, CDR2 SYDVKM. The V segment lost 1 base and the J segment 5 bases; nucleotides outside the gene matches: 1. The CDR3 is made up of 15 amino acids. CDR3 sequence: CASSLSLAGGETQYF. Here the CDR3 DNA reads TGTGCCAGCAGTTTATCACTAGCGGGAGGGGAGACCCAGTACTTC.

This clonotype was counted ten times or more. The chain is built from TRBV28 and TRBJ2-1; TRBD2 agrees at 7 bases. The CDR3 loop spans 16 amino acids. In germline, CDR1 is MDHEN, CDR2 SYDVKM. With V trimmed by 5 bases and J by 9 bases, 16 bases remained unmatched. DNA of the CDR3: TGTGCCAGCAGTCGCAGACTAGCAGGGAACTTTGGTGAGCAGTTCTTC. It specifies CASSRRLAGNFGEQFF.

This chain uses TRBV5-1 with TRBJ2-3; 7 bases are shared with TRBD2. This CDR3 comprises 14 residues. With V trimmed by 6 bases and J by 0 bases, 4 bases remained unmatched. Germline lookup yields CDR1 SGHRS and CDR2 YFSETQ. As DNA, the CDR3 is TGCGCCAGCACCCAGCGGGGAAGCACAGATACGCAGTATTTT. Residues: CASTQRGSTDTQYF.

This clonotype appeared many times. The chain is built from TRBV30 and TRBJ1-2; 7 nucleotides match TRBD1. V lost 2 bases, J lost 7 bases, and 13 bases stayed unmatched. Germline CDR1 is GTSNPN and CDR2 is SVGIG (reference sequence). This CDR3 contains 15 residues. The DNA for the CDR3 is TGTGCCTGGAGTATCCGAGGGGGCGAGATGTTTGGCTACACCTTC. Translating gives CAWSIRGGEMFGYTF.

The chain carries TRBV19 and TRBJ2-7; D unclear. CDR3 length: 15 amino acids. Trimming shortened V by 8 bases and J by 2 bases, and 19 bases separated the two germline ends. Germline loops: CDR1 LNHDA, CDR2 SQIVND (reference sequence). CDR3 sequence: CASSNGPRAAYEQYF. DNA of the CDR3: TGTGCCAGTTCGAATGGACCGCGTGCGGCCTACGAGCAGTACTTC.

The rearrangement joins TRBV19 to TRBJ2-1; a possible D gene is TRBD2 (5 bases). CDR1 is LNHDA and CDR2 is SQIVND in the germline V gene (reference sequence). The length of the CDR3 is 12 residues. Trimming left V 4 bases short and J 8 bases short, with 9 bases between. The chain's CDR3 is CASSRVGDEQFF. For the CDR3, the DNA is TGTGCCAGTAGTAGGGTCGGGGATGAGCAGTTCTTC.

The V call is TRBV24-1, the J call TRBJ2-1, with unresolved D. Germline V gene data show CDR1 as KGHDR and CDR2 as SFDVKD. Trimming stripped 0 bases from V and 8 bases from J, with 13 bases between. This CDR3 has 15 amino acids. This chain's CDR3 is CATSDLGSAGDEQFF. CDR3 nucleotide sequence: TGTGCCACCAGTGATTTGGGGTCGGCTGGCGATGAGCAGTTCTTC.

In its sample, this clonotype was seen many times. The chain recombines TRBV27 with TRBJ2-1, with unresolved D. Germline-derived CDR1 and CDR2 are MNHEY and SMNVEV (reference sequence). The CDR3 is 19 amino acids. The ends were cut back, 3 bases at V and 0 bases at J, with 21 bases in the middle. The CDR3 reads CASSFPSGGPSSSYNEQFF. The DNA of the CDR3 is TGTGCCAGCAGTTTTCCCTCAGGCGGTCCCTCGAGCTCCTACAATGAGCAGTTCTTC.

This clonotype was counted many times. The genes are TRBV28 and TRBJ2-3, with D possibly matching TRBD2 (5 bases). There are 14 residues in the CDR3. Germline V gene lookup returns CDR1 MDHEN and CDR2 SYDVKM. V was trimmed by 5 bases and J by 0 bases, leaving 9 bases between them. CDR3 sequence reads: CASSNSASTDTQYF. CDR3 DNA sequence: TGTGCCAGCAGTAATAGCGCTAGCACAGATACGCAGTATTTT. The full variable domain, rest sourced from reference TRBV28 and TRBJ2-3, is DVKVTQSSRYLVKRTGEKVFLECVQDMDHENMFWYRQDPGLGLRLIYFSYDVKMKEKGDIPEGYSVSREKKERFSLILESASTNQTSMYLCASSNSASTDTQYFGPGTRLTVL.

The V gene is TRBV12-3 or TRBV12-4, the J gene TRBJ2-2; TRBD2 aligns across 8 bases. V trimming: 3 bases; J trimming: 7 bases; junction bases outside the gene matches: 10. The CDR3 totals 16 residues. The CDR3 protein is CASSFTLAGVFGELFF. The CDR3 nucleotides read TGTGCCAGCAGTTTCACCCTAGCGGGTGTATTCGGGGAGCTGTTTTTT.

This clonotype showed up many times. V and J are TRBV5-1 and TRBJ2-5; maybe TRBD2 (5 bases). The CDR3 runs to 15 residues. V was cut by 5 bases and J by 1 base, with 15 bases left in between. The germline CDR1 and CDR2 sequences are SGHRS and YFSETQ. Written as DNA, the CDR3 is TGCGCCAGCAGGCCGGACGGAGCGGCCCAAGAGACCCAGTACTTC. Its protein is CASRPDGAAQETQYF.

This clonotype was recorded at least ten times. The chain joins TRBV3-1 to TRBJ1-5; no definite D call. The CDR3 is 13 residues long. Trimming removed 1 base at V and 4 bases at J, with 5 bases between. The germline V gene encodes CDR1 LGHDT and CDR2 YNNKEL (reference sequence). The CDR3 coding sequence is TGTGCCAGCAGCCAAGGAGGAAATCAGCCCCAGCATTTT. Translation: CASSQGGNQPQHF.